Below are 22 T cell receptor beta chains sequenced from a single sample in a study of blood T cell repertoires in COVID-19. Sequencing used immunoSEQ multiplex PCR; TCRdb keeps in-frame clones, though not all of them. The table has 160,000 or so clones, roughly 88% seen once; the top ten hold more than 7.5%. Sequencing was carried out using peripheral blood. The receptor source for this set is a woman aged 50 to 60 with acute or convalescent COVID-19.

The chain carries TRBV7-3 and TRBJ1-6; 10 bases are a match to TRBD1. The germline V gene encodes CDR1 SGHTA and CDR2 FQGTGA. V was pared by 2 bases and J by 7 bases, with 2 bases of the junction left unmatched. The CDR3 totals 15 residues. CDR3 nucleotides: TGTGCCAGCAGCTTACTGGGACAGGGGAATTCACCCCTCCACTTT. Translating it yields CASSLLGQGNSPLHF.

The V call is TRBV10-2, the J call TRBJ2-5, with D perhaps TRBD1 (6 bases). The V gene's germline CDR1 is WSHSY and CDR2 SAAADI. CDR3 length equals 14 residues. The V gene lost 4 bases and the J gene lost 5 bases, with 14 bases spanning the gap. CDR3 nucleotide sequence: TGCGCCAGCAGTGTAGGGGGTCGCGTGGAGACCCAGTACTTC. This codes for CASSVGGRVETQYF.

The CDR3: CASSQEPTGYYNEQFF. CDR3 DNA: TGCGCCAGCAGCCAAGAACCCACGGGGTACTACAATGAGCAGTTCTTC. This rearrangement joins TRBV4-1 to TRBJ2-1, with D possibly TRBD2 on 5 matching bases. This CDR3 is 16 amino acids long. Trimming took 0 bases from V and 3 from J, leaving 12 bases between them. Germline CDR1 is MGHRA and CDR2 is YSYEKL.

The chain combines TRBV28 with TRBJ1-2; TRBD1 might be the D (5 bases). This CDR3 is 14 amino acids long. Germline V gives CDR1 MDHEN, CDR2 SYDVKM. Trimming cost V 4 bases and J 3 bases, with 12 bases left between them. The CDR3 DNA is TGTGCCAGCAGTTCCCCAGGGCAGGACTATGGCTACACCTTC. It encodes CASSSPGQDYGYTF.

V and J are TRBV4-2 and TRBJ2-1, with 9 bases matching TRBD2. CDR1 and CDR2 from the germline V gene are LGHNA and YNFKEQ. J was trimmed by 3 bases and V by 0 bases; bases with no gene match: 6. The CDR3 sequence is 17 residues long. The CDR3 nucleotides read TGTGCCAGCAGCCAAGATCCAGCGGGAGGCCACTACAATGAGCAGTTCTTC. This encodes CASSQDPAGGHYNEQFF.

This chain connects TRBV2 to TRBJ2-7; 9 nucleotides line up with TRBD1. The germline V gene encodes CDR1 SNHLY and CDR2 FYNNEI. The CDR3 contains 14 residues. Trimming at V came to 6 bases and at J to 4 bases, leaving 7 bases not matched to a gene. CDR3 protein: CASRKTGGEYEQYF. The CDR3 DNA reads TGTGCCAGCAGGAAGACAGGGGGGGAATACGAGCAGTACTTC.

This sequence joins TRBV4-2 and TRBJ2-3; possible D gene TRBD1, 5 bases. Trimming took off 4 bases at V and 5 bases at J, with 16 bases between the two ends. The CDR3 sequence is 15 residues long. Germline V gives CDR1 LGHNA, CDR2 YNFKEQ. This CDR3 is CASSPTLGPQDTQYF. The CDR3 coding sequence is TGTGCCAGCAGCCCCACATTGGGGCCACAAGATACGCAGTATTTT.

This chain links TRBV5-1 with TRBJ2-3; D unresolved. The germline gives CDR1 SGHRS, CDR2 YFSETQ. This CDR3 comprises 13 residues. V lost 0 bases and J 4 bases, leaving 6 bases between the germline ends. In DNA form, the CDR3 reads TGCGCCAGCAGCTTGGATCCCTCAGATACGCAGTATTTT. This gives the protein CASSLDPSDTQYF.

This chain links TRBV5-4 with TRBJ1-4; 9 bases match TRBD1. The CDR3 has 14 residues. The J segment lost 7 bases and the V segment lost 1 base, leaving 2 bases of the junction unmatched. CDR1 is SGHNT, CDR2 YYREEE, per germline (reference sequence). CDR3 loop: CASSLKTGGEKLFF. The CDR3 region has the DNA TGTGCCAGCAGCTTGAAGACAGGGGGTGAAAAACTGTTTTTT.

The V and J genes are TRBV7-6 and TRBJ2-7, with TRBD2 identical over 14 bases. This CDR3 comprises 18 residues. Per the germline V gene, CDR1 is SGHVS and CDR2 is FNYEAQ. The V segment lost 4 bases and the J segment 6 bases; nucleotides outside the gene matches: 14. The CDR3 loop is CASSSSLWTSGRFGEQYF. CDR3 bases: TGTGCCAGCAGCTCCTCTCTTTGGACTAGCGGGAGGTTCGGCGAGCAGTACTTC.

This sequence joins TRBV9 and TRBJ1-6; possible D gene TRBD1, 6 bases. The V and J ends lost 4 bases and 7 bases respectively, with 15 bases between them. The CDR3 is 15 amino acids. The germline V gene encodes CDR1 SGDLS and CDR2 YYNGEE. The CDR3 loop reads CASSPGVSPNSPLHF. CDR3 DNA sequence: TGTGCCAGCAGCCCAGGGGTCAGTCCGAATTCACCCCTCCACTTT.

V is TRBV27 and J is TRBJ2-4; 13 nucleotides agree with TRBD2. The ends lost 5 bases at V and 1 base at J; junction bases unmatched: 14. The length of the CDR3 is 20 residues. Germline lookup yields CDR1 MNHEY and CDR2 SMNVEV (reference sequence). The CDR3 here is CASSPTRLAGGISAKNIQYF. CDR3 in DNA: TGTGCCAGCAGTCCCACGAGACTAGCGGGAGGTATATCGGCCAAAAACATTCAGTACTTC.

This clone was found once. The chain employs TRBV7-2 and TRBJ1-6, with 9 bases identical to TRBD1. CDR3 length equals 16 residues. Germline V CDR1 and CDR2: SGHTA, FQGNSA. The V segment lost 4 bases and the J segment 9 bases; nucleotides outside the gene matches: 10. The CDR3 here is CASSSGPGQGFSPLHF. The CDR3 DNA sequence: TGTGCCAGCAGCTCAGGGCCGGGACAGGGTTTTTCACCCCTCCACTTT.

The genes are TRBV6-5 and TRBJ1-5; D is possibly TRBD1 (5 bases). V was trimmed by 8 bases and J by 7 bases, leaving 15 bases between them. The CDR3 contains 13 residues. Germline V lookup: CDR1 MNHEY, CDR2 SVGAGI. CDR3 nucleotide sequence: TGTGCCAGCGGTTGGGGGGTTGACCAGCCCCAGCATTTT. Translating it yields CASGWGVDQPQHF.

The rearrangement joins TRBV6-1 to TRBJ2-7, with 10 positions matching TRBD2. The CDR3 is made up of 16 amino acids. The ends lost 2 bases at V and 2 bases at J; junction bases unmatched: 6. Germline values: CDR1 MNHNS, CDR2 SASEGT. CDR3 sequence reads: CASSETPSGRAYEQYF. Here the CDR3 DNA reads TGTGCCAGCAGTGAAACCCCGAGCGGGAGGGCCTACGAGCAGTACTTC.

The chain employs TRBV7-2 and TRBJ1-1, with D hard to call. Germline values: CDR1 SGHTA, CDR2 FQGNSA. This CDR3 spans 13 amino acids. Trimming cost V 5 bases and J 0 bases, with 7 bases left between them. The CDR3 region is CASSTQMNTEAFF. The CDR3 DNA sequence: TGTGCCAGCAGCACACAGATGAACACTGAAGCTTTCTTT.

The chain joins TRBV5-6 to TRBJ2-2; tentative D call: TRBD1 (8 bases). V was shortened by 4 bases and J by 5 bases, with 21 bases between the two germline ends. Per the germline V gene, CDR1 is SGHDT and CDR2 is YYEEEE. The CDR3 is 17 residues long. CDR3 residues: CASSNPGRQGATGELFF. Here the CDR3 DNA reads TGTGCCAGCAGCAACCCCGGGAGGCAGGGGGCGACCGGGGAGCTGTTTTTT.

The V gene is TRBV6-5, the J gene TRBJ1-6; D gene uncertain. CDR1 is MNHEY and CDR2 is SVGAGI in the germline V gene. V was cut by 0 bases and J by 7 bases, with 4 bases left in between. CDR3 size: 13 residues. CDR3 sequence (DNA): TGTGCCAGCAGTTACTCGCGGAATTCACCCCTCCACTTT. It specifies CASSYSRNSPLHF.

This clone was counted a few times. CDR3 nucleotide sequence: TGTGCCAGCAGTTATCTAGCGGGGGCAACGAACACCGGGGAGCTGTTTTTT. This codes for CASSYLAGATNTGELFF. This chain joins TRBV6-2 or TRBV6-3 and TRBJ2-2; 10 nucleotides line up with TRBD2. V dropped 3 bases and J dropped 0; count of bases not matched to a gene: 4. Germline V gene lookup returns CDR1 MNHEY and CDR2 SVGEGT. The CDR3 has 17 residues.

V is TRBV19 and J is TRBJ1-3; 8 nucleotides match TRBD1. V gave up 6 bases and J gave up 8 bases; unmatched junction bases: 12. The CDR3 spans 15 residues. Per the germline V gene, CDR1 is LNHDA and CDR2 is SQIVND (reference sequence). CDR3 in amino acids: CASRPPTGVADTIYF. CDR3 nucleotides: TGTGCCAGTAGGCCCCCGACAGGGGTTGCGGACACCATATATTTT.

The genes are TRBV3-1 (or the pseudogene TRBV3-2) and TRBJ1-4; D may be TRBD1 (5 bases). This CDR3 has 15 residues. V was clipped by 4 bases and J by 7 bases, with 16 bases between them. Per the germline V gene, CDR1 is LGHDT and CDR2 is YNNKEL (reference sequence). In DNA form, the CDR3 reads TGTGCCAGCAGCCCGATACAGGTCGGAATTGAAAAACTGTTTTTT. This gives the protein CASSPIQVGIEKLFF.

V usage is TRBV7-2 and J usage is TRBJ1-2; TRBD1 matches at 10 bases. Germline V gives CDR1 SGHTA, CDR2 FQGNSA. V dropped 5 bases and J dropped 7; count of bases not matched to a gene: 7. The length of the CDR3 is 14 residues. The CDR3 region is CASSMTDRGTGYTF. In nucleotides, the CDR3 is TGTGCCAGCAGCATGACGGACAGGGGGACTGGCTACACCTTC.